This TCR beta chain was sequenced during a study of OX40 agonist ivuxolimab in advanced cancers. This clone turned up a few times. The protocol was immunoSEQ multiplex PCR, while the TCRdb copy is restricted to in-frame clones and leaves out a portion. The repertoire consists of about 50,000 clones, with about 88% occurring once and the leading ten covering 6.9%. The TCR comes from an adult with an advanced solid tumor such as melanoma, head and neck, liver or kidney cancer. The starting material was CD4+ or CD8+ T cells sorted from blood, obtained in a trial of the OX40 agonist ivuxolimab.

The CDR3 loop reads CASSQVTGTGMVWYF. Here the CDR3 DNA reads TGTGCCAGCAGCCAAGTAACCGGGACAGGGATGGTCTGGTACTTC. This chain uses TRBV4-2 with TRBJ2-7, with 9 positions matching TRBD1. CDR1 is LGHNA, CDR2 YNFKEQ, per germline. The CDR3 is 15 residues long. V lost 1 base and J lost 12; bases outside the gene matches: 13.